The 14 T cell receptor beta chains presented below share a single source sample, sequenced in a study of blood T cell repertoires in COVID-19. The protocol was immunoSEQ multiplex PCR, while the TCRdb copy is restricted to in-frame clones and leaves out a portion. The sample consists of fewer than 600,000 clones, more than 75% of them appearing once. The specimen was PBMCs or T cells enriched from blood (not recorded which). The receptors were sampled from a woman aged 40 to 50 who had recovered from COVID-19.

The table lists this clone with a few counts. The chain joins TRBV9 to TRBJ2-1; TRBD2 might be the D (6 bases). Trimming left V 3 bases short and J 6 bases short, with 16 bases between. Per germline, CDR1 SGDLS and CDR2 YYNGEE. This CDR3 spans 15 amino acids. CDR3 sequence: CASSGGDSAGNEQFF. In DNA, the CDR3 is TGTGCCAGCAGCGGAGGGGACTCCGCCGGCAATGAGCAGTTCTTC.

The chain is built from TRBV6-2 or TRBV6-3 and TRBJ1-1; perhaps TRBD1 as D (6 bases). Germline V CDR1 and CDR2: MNHEY, SVGEGT. The CDR3 is made up of 16 amino acids. The V gene lost 0 bases and the J gene lost 0 bases, with 11 bases spanning the gap. CDR3 sequence (DNA): TGTGCCAGCAGTTACTCGATAGGGGGAATGAACACTGAAGCTTTCTTT. Translation: CASSYSIGGMNTEAFF.

J is TRBJ1-2 and V is TRBV7-9, with 12 bases lining up with TRBD1. Germline V CDR1 and CDR2: SEHNR, FQNEAQ (reference sequence). The junction had 5 bases not matched to a gene; V was cut back by 5 bases and J by 7 bases. This CDR3 is built from 14 residues. DNA for the CDR3: TGTGCCAGCAGCCTAGGGACAGGGGGCTTTGGCTACACCTTC. Its translation: CASSLGTGGFGYTF.

This chain joins TRBV28 and TRBJ2-3, with 9 bases that match TRBD2. The CDR3 sequence is 18 residues long. Germline CDR1 is MDHEN and CDR2 is SYDVKM. Trimming removed 2 bases from V and 7 bases from J; junction bases left unmatched: 16. The CDR3 DNA is TGTGCCAGCAGTTTAATCCTGTCGGCGGGAGGGCCCGACAATACGCAGTATTTT. Protein sequence: CASSLILSAGGPDNTQYF.

The V and J genes are TRBV19 and TRBJ2-6; 9 bases match TRBD1. V was clipped by 6 bases and J by 2 bases; unmatched bases: 5. Germline CDR1 and CDR2: LNHDA and SQIVND (reference sequence). There are 16 residues in the CDR3. The CDR3 is CASRTTGGAGANVLTF. The CDR3 DNA follows: TGTGCCAGTAGGACCACAGGGGGCGCTGGGGCCAACGTCCTGACTTTC.

The gene calls are TRBV11-2 and TRBJ1-5; D is unresolved. Germline V gene sequence: CDR1 SGHAT, CDR2 FQNNGV. V lost 1 base and J 3 bases, leaving 4 bases between the germline ends. This CDR3 is built from 13 residues. CDR3: CASSLASNQPQHF. The DNA of the CDR3 is TGTGCCAGCAGCTTAGCGTCCAATCAGCCCCAGCATTTT.

This sequence joins TRBV19 and TRBJ2-1; 7 nucleotides agree with TRBD2. This CDR3 comprises 13 residues. Trimming took 5 bases from V and 4 from J; bases not matched to a gene: 2. In germline, CDR1 is LNHDA, CDR2 SQIVND (reference sequence). Here the CDR3 DNA reads TGTGCCAGTAGTGCGGGAGAATACAATGAGCAGTTCTTC. Encoded protein: CASSAGEYNEQFF.

V and J are TRBV19 and TRBJ1-5; a weak D match, TRBD1 (5 bases). Between the trimmed V and J ends, which lost 4 bases and 4 bases, there was a span of 14 bases. The CDR3 contains 15 residues. The germline V gene has CDR1 LNHDA and CDR2 SQIVND (reference sequence). Here the CDR3 DNA reads TGTGCCAGTAGTAGGGGCCAGGGAATGAATCAGCCCCAGCATTTT. Translation: CASSRGQGMNQPQHF. The variable domain in full, with the rest retrieved from reference TRBV19 and TRBJ1-5, is DGGITQSPKYLFRKEGQNVTLSCEQNLNHDAMYWYRQDPGQGLRLIYYSQIVNDFQKGDIAEGYSVSREKKESFPLTVTSAQKNPTAFYLCASSRGQGMNQPQHFGDGTRLSIL.

Here the CDR3 reads CASSQDIVRDRGFSIQYF. In DNA form, the CDR3 reads TGCGCCAGCAGCCAAGATATCGTGCGGGACAGGGGATTTAGCATTCAGTACTTC. V and J are TRBV4-3 and TRBJ2-4, with 10 bases lining up with TRBD1. Trimming cost V 0 bases and J 9 bases; bases outside gene matches: 14. Germline-derived CDR1 and CDR2 are LGHNA and YSLEER. This CDR3 spans 18 amino acids.

The rearrangement uses TRBV29-1 and TRBJ2-7, with 11 bases that match TRBD2. The junction had 8 bases not matched to a gene; V was cut back by 6 bases and J by 10 bases. CDR3 length: 12 amino acids. In germline, CDR1 is SQVTM, CDR2 ANQGSEA. CDR3 amino acids: CSVKLAGVSQYF. DNA of the CDR3: TGCAGCGTAAAACTAGCGGGAGTTAGTCAGTACTTC.

This sequence joins TRBV18 and TRBJ2-4; D remains unclear. V gave up 4 bases and J gave up 0 bases, with 16 bases separating them. Germline V gene lookup returns CDR1 KGHSH and CDR2 LQKENI. This CDR3 contains 17 residues. For the CDR3, the DNA is TGTGCCAGCTCACTTAAAAGTCCGGCGGTAGCCAAAAACATTCAGTACTTC. This encodes CASSLKSPAVAKNIQYF.

V is TRBV19 and J is TRBJ2-7; no reliable D call. Trimming pared 2 bases from V and 13 bases from J, leaving 18 bases between. Germline CDR1 LNHDA, CDR2 SQIVND (reference sequence). This CDR3 region has 13 residues. CDR3 sequence reads: CASSISRKGTIYF. For the CDR3, the DNA is TGTGCCAGTAGTATATCTAGGAAAGGAACGATATACTTC.

This chain joins TRBV3-1 (or the pseudogene TRBV3-2) and TRBJ2-7, with 9 bases matching TRBD2. Unmatched junction bases numbered 16, after V lost 0 bases and J lost 1 base. Looked up from germline, CDR1 is LGHDT and CDR2 is YNNKEL (reference sequence). CDR3 length: 20 amino acids. The CDR3, as DNA: TGTGCCAGCAGCCAAGATGTGGTAGCGGGAGTCTTTTTCGGGTCCTACGAGCAGTACTTC. Protein product: CASSQDVVAGVFFGSYEQYF.

The chain carries TRBV6-5 and TRBJ1-2; D is undetermined. The length of the CDR3 is 14 residues. Germline V gene lookup returns CDR1 MNHEY and CDR2 SVGAGI. V lost 4 bases and J 0 bases, leaving 9 bases between the germline ends. In DNA, the CDR3 is TGTGCCAGCAGTTTCTCTCTATCTAACTATGGCTACACCTTC. Translating it yields CASSFSLSNYGYTF.